This T cell receptor (beta chain) appears in the sequencing data of a study of cytotoxic CD8 clonotypes in ibrutinib-treated CLL. For the study at large: Samples showed on average around 230,000 productive templates and over 80,000 productive rearrangements.

Comments on this clone: Its antigen remains unidentified.

Trimming took 7 bases from V and 4 from J, leaving 16 bases between them. This CDR3 contains 14 residues. CDR1 and CDR2 (germline): LNHDA, SQIVND (reference sequence). Investigators sourced around 2 micrograms of genomic DNA from cryopreserved PBMCs for TCR beta libraries. With sequencing, the targeted depth ranged from 1 in 200,000 to 1 in 1 million T cells. The protocol was immunoSEQ multiplex PCR, while the TCRdb copy is restricted to in-frame clones and leaves out a portion. There are some 300,000 clones in the sample; approximately 80% occur only once, and roughly 6.3% lies in the top ten. General study findings and limits: Clonality increased at ibrutinib response, then returned toward baseline at progression.

The chain uses TRBV19 and TRBJ2-5; no reliable D call. This TCR was recovered from a human donor with chronic lymphocytic leukemia. This specimen was PBMCs, taken before ibrutinib treatment. CDR3 loop: CASTPTWTLETQYF. The CDR3 nucleotides are TGTGCCAGTACGCCGACATGGACCCTAGAGACCCAGTACTTC.